One sample yielded the 8 T cell receptor beta chains listed below, sequenced in a study of spatial heterogeneity in lung cancer (dated by TCRdb to about 2019). These TCRs are of unknown antigen specificity. Sample time point, as interpreted from the label and publication: sample taken at primary tumor resection. Libraries were prepared through 5' RACE. Sequencing instrument: NextSeq 500. TCRdb passed the public sequencing reads through fastp at Q25 and MiXCR, retaining productive beta sequences. Every entry covers one CDR3 protein and lists the most common genes and DNA from its rows. The sample table shows 15,000 to 20,000 distinct CDR3 sequences, and 5% to 8% are seen once. The ten largest make up 5.5% to 8% of the sample. Study-wide findings and limitations: The number of expanded intratumoral alpha and beta TCRs correlated with the tumor nonsynonymous mutation count.

Source: lung tumor tissue, taken at surgery. All receptors derive from a male donor with early-stage non-small cell lung cancer.

This clonotype was seen only once. This beta chain came through as a stray read in a library set up for alpha chains, and its size says little. CDR3 protein: CATERGGSDTQYF. CDR3 DNA: TGTGCCACGGAGCGGGGGGGTTCAGATACGCAGTATTTT. This chain uses TRBV7-2 with TRBJ2-3; 10 nucleotides match TRBD2. V dropped 10 bases and J dropped 4; count of bases not matched to a gene: 5. The CDR3 has 13 amino acids. CDR1 is SGHTA and CDR2 is FQGNSA in the germline V gene.

At least ten counts were recorded for this clonotype. This beta chain came through as a stray read in a library set up for alpha chains, and its size says little. The chain links TRBV3-1 to TRBJ2-7, with D unresolved. Trimming removed 4 bases at V and 9 bases at J, with 16 bases between. This CDR3 is 13 amino acids long. Germline V gene data show CDR1 as LGHDT and CDR2 as YNNKEL (reference sequence). CDR3 loop: CASSRNQQAGQYF. In nucleotides, the CDR3 is TGTGCCAGCAGCCGAAATCAACAAGCAGGGCAGTACTTC.

Notes on this clonotype: Within a library made for alpha chains, this beta chain is off target, and its count is uninformative. V usage is TRBV9 and J usage is TRBJ2-5; D may correspond to TRBD1 or TRBD2 (5 bases each). CDR1 and CDR2 from the germline V gene are SGDLS and YYNGEE. The CDR3 sequence is 15 residues long. Trimming shortened V by 4 bases and J by 5 bases, and 18 bases separated the two germline ends. CDR3 coding DNA: TGTGCCAGCAGCCCCGTAGGGACCAGCGGTGAGACCCAGTACTTC. Translated: CASSPVGTSGETQYF.

This clonotype was seen a handful of times. A library made for alpha chains picked up this beta chain off target, so its size means little. V and J are TRBV6-1 and TRBJ2-1, with D tentatively TRBD1 (5 bases). The CDR3 consists of 14 residues. The germline V gene has CDR1 MNHNS and CDR2 SASEGT. Trimming took off 6 bases at V and 9 bases at J, with 18 bases between the two ends. As DNA, the CDR3 is TGTGCCAGCAGCCAGGGTGTTGAGTTGGGTGAGCAGTTCTTC. Amino acids: CASSQGVELGEQFF.

Regarding this clonotype: This may arise from a read error, as a much more abundant clone is one base away. This beta chain appears as a stray read in a library generated for alpha chains; its size is not informative. This sequence joins TRBV20-1 and TRBJ2-7; 8 bases are a match to TRBD1. Germline-derived CDR1 and CDR2 are DFQATT and SNEGSKA (reference sequence). The length of the CDR3 is 13 residues. The CDR3 sequence: CSASGQGYYERYF. The CDR3 DNA sequence: TGCAGTGCTAGCGGACAGGGTTACTACGAGCGGTACTTC.

At least ten counts were recorded for this clonotype. This beta chain appears as a stray read in a library generated for alpha chains; its size is not informative. The genes are TRBV18 and TRBJ2-7, with 7 bases fitting TRBD2. CDR3 length: 13 amino acids. Losses at the gene ends were 6 bases for V and 6 bases for J; bases not matched to a gene: 8. CDR1 is KGHSH, CDR2 LQKENI, per germline. This CDR3 is CASSGDYGAEQYF. For the CDR3, the DNA is TGTGCCAGCTCGGGGGACTACGGCGCCGAGCAGTACTTC.

A word on this clonotype: Found in a library prepared for alpha chains, this beta chain is an off-target read, and its abundance has little meaning. This chain uses TRBV12-3 or TRBV12-4 with TRBJ2-7, with 9 bases lining up with TRBD1. The ends lost 5 bases at V and 5 bases at J; junction bases unmatched: 16. CDR3 length: 17 residues. Here the CDR3 DNA reads TGTGCCAGCAGTCTGGGAGGGACAGGGTATACTTCGGACGAGCAGTACTTC. It translates to CASSLGGTGYTSDEQYF.

Concerning this clonotype: Since it is a stray read in a library aimed at alpha chains, this beta chain has a size that is not meaningful. CDR3 sequence (DNA): TGTGCCATCAGTGACCCAGGGGGCCTTAGCTCCTACGAGCAGTACTTC. This encodes CAISDPGGLSSYEQYF. V gene TRBV10-3 combines with J gene TRBJ2-7; TRBD1 matches 8 bases. CDR1 and CDR2 (germline): ENHRY, SYGVKD. The CDR3 loop spans 16 amino acids. V gave up 3 bases and J gave up 0 bases; unmatched junction bases: 7.